A selection of T cell receptor beta chains follows, all from one sample in a study of blood T cell repertoires in COVID-19. The repertoire was sequenced with immunoSEQ multiplex PCR; TCRdb's copy has only in-frame clones and lacks some. The data contain approximately 250,000 clones, about 83% of them singletons. The sequenced sample was peripheral blood. The receptors originated from a man aged 50-59 years with acute or convalescent COVID-19. Both conserved end residues are part of each CDR3. The D gene is left open where the match is weak. Expanded clones are given a class, and other clones once, few, many or no size at all.

clone size	V gene	J gene	D gene	CDR3 length	CDR3 protein	CDR3 DNA
NA	TRBV28	TRBJ1-1	TRBD1	15	CASSLTGQGNTEAFF	TGTGCCAGCAGTTTAACGGGACAGGGGAACACTGAAGCTTTCTTT
NA	TRBV5-1	TRBJ2-7	NA	14	CASSLGEVGYEQYF	TGCGCCAGCAGCCTCGGCGAGGTAGGCTACGAGCAGTACTTC
NA	TRBV5-6	TRBJ2-7	TRBD1	16	CASSFLPGQGIDEQYF	TGTGCCAGCAGCTTCCTCCCGGGACAGGGGATAGACGAGCAGTACTTC
few	TRBV4-1	TRBJ2-1	TRBD1	17	CASSQDPVRGIYNEQFF	TGCGCCAGCAGCCAAGATCCTGTCAGGGGGATCTACAATGAGCAGTTCTTC
NA	TRBV6-6	TRBJ1-1	NA	14	CASRPQGQLRDAFF	TGTGCCAGCAGGCCACAGGGTCAGCTCCGAGATGCTTTCTTT
NA	TRBV4-2	TRBJ2-7	TRBD1	15	CASSQPRQGAYEQYF	TGTGCCAGCAGCCAACCACGACAGGGAGCCTACGAGCAGTACTTC
NA	TRBV30	TRBJ2-1	NA	15	CAWTGGRGVVGEQFF	TGTGCCTGGACTGGGGGGAGGGGGGTGGTTGGCGAGCAGTTCTTC
few	TRBV12-5	TRBJ2-7	NA	15	CASGLVQGSSYEQYF	TGTGCTAGTGGTTTGGTACAAGGGAGCTCCTACGAGCAGTACTTC
NA	TRBV5-1	TRBJ1-1	NA	12	CASGDSYTEAFF	TGCGCCAGCGGCGACAGCTACACTGAAGCTTTCTTT
NA	TRBV5-1	TRBJ1-6	NA	16	CASSSKRGSDADTLHF	TGCGCCAGCAGCTCGAAACGAGGGTCTGACGCTGATACCCTCCACTTT
once	TRBV28	TRBJ1-4	TRBD1	15	CASSFSGGDNEKLFF	TGTGCCAGCAGTTTCTCAGGGGGCGATAATGAAAAACTGTTTTTT
NA	TRBV6-5	TRBJ2-7	TRBD1	12	CASGTVGYGQYF	TGTGCCAGTGGGACAGTGGGATATGGGCAGTACTTC
NA	TRBV29-1	TRBJ1-2	TRBD1	13	CSVEGQGTYGYTF	TGCAGCGTTGAAGGACAGGGAACCTATGGCTACACCTTC
NA	TRBV10-1	TRBJ2-3	TRBD1	16	CATQHNMGQGSTSQYF	TGCGCCACCCAGCATAATATGGGACAGGGGTCGACTTCGCAGTATTTT
few	TRBV7-3	TRBJ1-3	NA	15	CASSLGGSSGNTIYF	TGTGCCAGCAGCTTAGGAGGAAGCTCTGGAAACACCATATATTTT
NA	TRBV24-1	TRBJ1-4	TRBD1	15	CATSEGQGANEKLFF	TGTGCCACCAGTGAGGGACAGGGAGCTAATGAAAAACTGTTTTTT
NA	TRBV30	TRBJ2-7	NA	11	CAWGRSYEQYF	TGTGCCTGGGGACGCTCCTACGAGCAGTACTTC
NA	TRBV21-1	TRBJ1-1	NA	9	CASISEAFF	TGTGCCAGCATTAGTGAAGCTTTCTTT
once	TRBV12-5	TRBJ1-6	NA	17	CASGSQGAPSYNSPLHF	TGTGCTAGTGGTTCCCAAGGAGCACCCTCCTATAATTCACCCCTCCACTTT
NA	TRBV20-1	TRBJ2-7	TRBD1	13	CSASSDRAYEQYF	TGCAGTGCTAGTTCGGACAGGGCCTACGAGCAGTACTTC
NA	TRBV4-1	TRBJ2-1	TRBD2	14	CASAQGLAGDEQFF	TGCGCCAGCGCTCAGGGACTAGCTGGAGATGAGCAGTTCTTC
NA	TRBV18	TRBJ2-2	NA	13	CASSPSDTGELFF	TGTGCCAGCTCACCATCCGACACCGGGGAGCTGTTTTTT
NA	TRBV5-5	TRBJ2-2	NA	14	CASSLEGGTGELFF	TGTGCCAGCAGCTTGGAGGGAGGCACCGGGGAGCTGTTTTTT
many	TRBV28	TRBJ2-7	NA	15	CASNSLRAGPYEQYF	TGTGCCAGCAACTCCCTAAGAGCGGGCCCCTACGAGCAGTACTTC